This T cell receptor beta chain was profiled in a study of molecular identifiers for immune sequencing clone quantification listed by TCRdb under 2018. Turning to the overall study: For a replicate experiment, the RNA from either approximately 20,000 or 100,000 naive CD8 T cells was divided into five aliquots, and four of those aliquots went on to sequencing. The study was a methods study using CD8 T cells to benchmark molecular-identifier clustering-based TCR repertoire sequencing (MIDCIRS) and TCR RNA copy counting. Points the paper makes about the study in general: Spiked-in Jurkat TCR RNA equivalent to a single cell was reported to be detectable even among some 910,000 naive CD8 T cells. The sizes of highly expanded clones could end up underestimated when identical TCR molecules share a barcode. In CMV-specific effector cells, clones with more than 20 RNA copies contained over 99% of molecules, whereas in naive cells such clones contained under 1% of molecules. Spiked-in Jurkat TCR RNA (around nine copies' worth), which is not part of the donor repertoire, was contained in the naive libraries. Modeling estimated about 3.3 recovered TCR RNA copies per cell, compared with about ten by digital PCR, which implies around 30% capture efficiency. When barcode sub-clustering was left out, chimeric consensus sequences inflated TCR diversity, with chimeras reaching as high as 47%.

According to the germline V gene (reference sequence), CDR1 reads SEHNR and CDR2 reads FQNEAQ. The germline ends are 9 bases apart after V is trimmed by 6 bases and J by 6 bases. Including cysteine and phenylalanine, the CDR3 has 12 amino acids. Only the CDR3 portion is preserved as DNA: 36 bases, with reading frame beginning at the first base. Libraries came from PCR. For sequencing, a NextSeq 500 was employed. Bulk TCR libraries were prepared as previously described, using TCR primers listed in Table S5. The Qiagen AllPrep DNA/RNA kit was used to purify total RNA. Reads from multiple sequencing runs of the same library were pooled before analysis. Per the source publication's procedure: Reads were retained only if the reads had an exact TCR constant sequence, and the retained reads were trimmed to 150 nt and grouped according to their 12-nt molecular barcodes. Within each barcode group, reads were sub-clustered at a 15% Levenshtein threshold, and quality-weighted consensus sequences were built per RNA molecule. Non-functional sequences were excluded, and lower-count sequences lying one edit away from another sequence were also excluded. Barcode sub-clusters with fewer than 20% of the maximum read count were removed, based on fitting two negative binomial distributions. TCRdb reran the public reads through fastp at Q25 and MiXCR, keeping productive beta chains. Rows matching on CDR3 protein sequence are summarized as one entry with the most common DNA and genes. For this entry, the V and J calls and clone size follow TCRdb and not the study's own pipeline. The sample table shows around 480,000 distinct CDR3 sequences, and about 25% are seen once. Clones ranked in the top ten supply around 0.8% of the sample.

Libraries of naive CD8 T cells were built from around 20,000 to 990,000 sorted cells, with 10%, 30% or 50% of the purified RNA used. Naive CD8 T cells were FACS-sorted as CD8+CD4-CCR7+CD45RA+ on a BD FACSAria II into RLT Plus buffer. To test detection sensitivity, Jurkat RNA equivalent to more than 9 TCR copies was spiked into samples of roughly 18,000-1,000,000 naive CD8 T cells. Enrichment of CD8 T cells was done with RosetteSep CD8+ T Cell Enrichment Cocktail plus Ficoll-Paque, and ACK red cell lysis came afterward. In this sample, this clonotype turned up many times. The target of this receptor is not known. Per-base qualities were not stored, and no clone one base away is much larger.

In this chain, TRBV7-9 is recombined with TRBJ1-5; the D gene is unclear. Input material: naive CD8+ T cells from blood, with Jurkat cell RNA spiked in. Per the publication, the cell subset or site label means: FACS-sorted CD8+CD4-CCR7+CD45RA+ naive T cells. The clonotype originates from a human donor in good health. Some libraries in this study had Jurkat cell RNA spiked in. The CDR3 reads as follows: CASRKGTQPQHF. The sequence in DNA is TGTGCCAGCAGGAAGGGCACTCAGCCCCAGCATTTT.